This T cell receptor (beta chain) was obtained from a study of cytomegalovirus exposure and HLA in healthy donors. V shed 2 bases and J shed 3 bases, with 7 bases lying between them. This CDR3 is 13 amino acids long. Germline-derived CDR1 and CDR2 are MDHEN and SYDVKM. The PCR ran on 60 Vbeta and 13 Jbeta primers. Original processing notes: Later reanalysis found roughly 80 million unique TCR beta chains, around 9.9 million of them shared. The method was immunoSEQ multiplex PCR; TCRdb's version includes in-frame clones alone and lacks a portion of them. The V and J calls and the clone size are those of that table, but D and trimming were determined from the DNA. In the table there are about 120,000 clones, 80% of which are singletons. Findings of the study overall: Sequencing had likely introduced a cluster of highly shared sequence variants as an artifact. Later work found most CMV-associated TCR beta chains apparently HLA-restricted. Most TCR sequences showed up rarely, but some public TCRs showed up in many donors.

To note about this clone: Its antigen remains unidentified.

V gene TRBV28 combines with J gene TRBJ1-2; possibly TRBD1 for D (5 bases). Sequencing was performed on PBMCs. The receptor was isolated from a female donor in good health and CMV-seropositive. CDR3 nucleotide sequence: TGTGCCAGCAGTTTAGGGGGGTACTATGGCTACACCTTC. Encoded protein: CASSLGGYYGYTF.